This entry is about one T cell receptor beta chain. The antigen is undetermined. The data were taken from a study of T cell responses to AZD1222 COVID-19 vaccine. Overall study results and limits: Every sample of the repertoires postdated the peak T cell response.

The CDR3 is 13 residues long. Per germline, CDR1 MDHEN and CDR2 SYDVKM. V lost 10 bases, J lost 8 bases, and 17 bases lay in between. Method: immunoSEQ multiplex PCR; TCRdb's copy keeps in-frame clones and lacks some. The sample records about 200,000 clones, about 86% being singletons. The receptor was isolated from an adult in good health. The input for sequencing was peripheral blood, taken on day 0 of AZD1222 vaccination. The rearrangement links TRBV28 to TRBJ1-4; D might be TRBD1 (6 bases). The CDR3 DNA follows: TGTGCCACCCGAGAAGGGGGGAGAGAAAAACTGTTTTTT. The encoded protein is CATREGGREKLFF.